This TCR beta chain was recorded in a study of PD-1 blockade in classical Hodgkin lymphoma. All patients relapsed after autologous stem cell transplantation, and brentuximab vedotin exposure varied. Investigators obtained CD8+ T cells from thawed PBMCs by magnetic negative selection. The CDR3 is 13 amino acids. Germline-derived CDR1 and CDR2 are SEHNR and FQNEAQ (reference sequence). Trimming stripped 5 bases from V and 3 bases from J, with 10 bases between. Study results and limitations: Patients with a complete response exhibited baseline diversity comparable to newly diagnosed patients.

In the case of this clone: Its antigen is unidentified.

Sequenced by immunoSEQ multiplex PCR; TCRdb stores in-frame clones only, minus some. The sample holds about 29,000 clones, around 88% seen once. The chain combines TRBV7-9 with TRBJ1-1; D is ambiguous. Material: CD8+ T cells from blood, obtained at baseline. This TCR was sampled from a human donor with classical Hodgkin lymphoma. CDR3 in amino acids: CASSPAGYTEAFF. The CDR3 DNA reads as TGTGCCAGCAGCCCCGCCGGGTACACTGAAGCTTTCTTT.